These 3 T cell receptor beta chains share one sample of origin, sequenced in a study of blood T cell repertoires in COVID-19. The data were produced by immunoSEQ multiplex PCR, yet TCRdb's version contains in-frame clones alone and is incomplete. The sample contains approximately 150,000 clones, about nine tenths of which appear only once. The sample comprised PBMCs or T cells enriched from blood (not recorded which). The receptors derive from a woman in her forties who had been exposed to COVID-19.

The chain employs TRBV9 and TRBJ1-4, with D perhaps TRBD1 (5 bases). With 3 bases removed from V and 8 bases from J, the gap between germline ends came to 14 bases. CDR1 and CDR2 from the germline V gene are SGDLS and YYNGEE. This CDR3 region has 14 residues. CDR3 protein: CASSEGLHSEKLFF. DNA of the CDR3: TGTGCCAGCAGCGAGGGACTTCACAGCGAAAAACTGTTTTTT.

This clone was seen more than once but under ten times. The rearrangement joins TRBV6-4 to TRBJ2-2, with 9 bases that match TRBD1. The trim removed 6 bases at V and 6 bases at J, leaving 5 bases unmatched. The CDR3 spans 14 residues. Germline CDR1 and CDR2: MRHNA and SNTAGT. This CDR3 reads CASSRDREAGELFF. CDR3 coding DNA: TGTGCCAGCAGCCGGGACAGGGAAGCCGGGGAGCTGTTTTTT.

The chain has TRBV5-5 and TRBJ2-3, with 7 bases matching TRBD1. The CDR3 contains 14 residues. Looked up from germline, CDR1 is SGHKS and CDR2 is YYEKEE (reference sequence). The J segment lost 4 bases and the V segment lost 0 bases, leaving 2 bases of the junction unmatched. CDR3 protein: CASSLVQGSDTQYF. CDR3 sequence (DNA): TGTGCCAGCAGCTTGGTACAGGGGTCAGATACGCAGTATTTT.